This T cell receptor beta chain originates from a study of T cell repertoires in cytomegalovirus infection. Whole-study context: Matching HLA type, along with CMV infection, was indicated by public TCR beta signatures.

The sample holds a few counts of this clonotype. The target antigen is unknown. The CDR3 is 12 amino acids. Germline CDR1 LNHDA, CDR2 SQIVND (reference sequence). V was pared by 4 bases and J by 13 bases, with 14 bases between. TCRdb passed the reads through MiXCR, listing each CDR3 protein once. The sample consists of 150,000 to 200,000 distinct CDR3 sequences, over 13% of them appearing once. Study outcomes and limitations: Carriers of CMV plus the relevant HLA were identified by cumulative public TCR beta family frequency. Across the ex vivo response, the dominant clonotypes were HLA-C-restricted CMV-specific TCR beta clonotypes.

The chain links TRBV19 to TRBJ1-5; no clear D gene. The receptor's source is a human donor in good health (CMV status not recorded). Some clones in this sample may be carry-over from other donors' samples. Input material: PBMCs. Written as DNA, the CDR3 is TGTGCCAGTAGTACTCCGTTGAGTTGGCAGCATTTT. Amino acids: CASSTPLSWQHF.